A single sample gave rise to the 5 T cell receptor beta chains below, sequenced in a study of blood T cell repertoires in COVID-19. Clones were sequenced by immunoSEQ multiplex PCR, and TCRdb holds only the in-frame ones, with some missing. The data hold a few hundred thousand clones, with roughly 90% observed a single time. Material: PBMCs or T cells enriched from blood (not recorded which). These receptor sequences come from a woman aged 18-35 years with acute COVID-19.

J is TRBJ1-2 and V is TRBV6-1, with TRBD1 matching 7 bases. Trimming at V came to 3 bases and at J to 4 bases, leaving 11 bases not matched to a gene. The length of the CDR3 is 16 residues. The V gene's germline CDR1 is MNHNS and CDR2 SASEGT. The CDR3 DNA sequence: TGTGCCAGCAGTGAGACAAACAGGGGCAGGAGCTATGGCTACACCTTC. Translation: CASSETNRGRSYGYTF.

The V call is TRBV7-2, the J call TRBJ2-7, with 11 nucleotides matching TRBD2. CDR3 length: 15 residues. Germline CDR1 SGHTA, CDR2 FQGNSA. Trimming removed 2 bases from V and 5 bases from J; junction bases left unmatched: 5. The CDR3 loop is CASSLIAGGPHEQYF. CDR3 in DNA: TGTGCCAGCAGCTTAATAGCGGGAGGGCCTCACGAGCAGTACTTC.

This rearrangement joins TRBV28 to TRBJ2-2; 8 nucleotides align to TRBD1. The germline CDR1 and CDR2 sequences are MDHEN and SYDVKM. V trimming: 4 bases; J trimming: 0 bases; junction bases outside the gene matches: 1. The CDR3 has 15 amino acids. CDR3 in DNA: TGTGCCAGCAGTTGGGACAGGCCGAACACCGGGGAGCTGTTTTTT. It specifies CASSWDRPNTGELFF.

This clone was detected only once. The chain combines TRBV5-1 with TRBJ2-5; TRBD1 agrees at 8 bases. The length of the CDR3 is 14 residues. Germline CDR1 reads SGHRS; CDR2 reads YFSETQ. V lost 2 bases, J lost 5 bases, and 5 bases stayed unmatched. The DNA of the CDR3 is TGCGCCAGCAGCTTCAGGGGGCGCACGGAGACCCAGTACTTC. Translation gives CASSFRGRTETQYF. The entire variable domain, with the rest obtained from reference TRBV5-1 and TRBJ2-5, is as follows: KAGVTQTPRYLIKTRGQQVTLSCSPISGHRSVSWYQQTPGQGLQFLFEYFSETQRNKGNFPGRFSGRQFSNSRSEMNVSTLELGDSALYLCASSFRGRTETQYFGPGTRLLVL.

The genes are TRBV20-1 and TRBJ1-1; D is undetermined. The CDR3 runs to 11 residues. Germline CDR1 DFQATT, CDR2 SNEGSKA (reference sequence). V lost 6 bases and J 1 base, leaving 6 bases between the germline ends. CDR3 nucleotides: TGCAGTGCAATCAAGAACACTGAAGCTTTCTTT. This translates into CSAIKNTEAFF.